The entry below describes one T cell receptor (beta chain). The sample originates from a study of blood T cells in healthy people across ages. The V gene lost 4 bases and the J gene lost 2 bases, with 16 bases spanning the gap. Germline V gene sequence: CDR1 SGDLS, CDR2 YYNGEE. The CDR3 loop spans 15 amino acids. Through a sample-barcoded 5' primer and a J-beta primer mix, a second PCR was run for roughly 7 to 11 cycles. MiXCR, applied by TCRdb to the 5' RACE reads, yields one record per CDR3 protein. The sample has approximately 940,000 distinct CDR3 sequences, about 48% seen once. V is TRBV9 and J is TRBJ2-7, with TRBD2 as a possible D gene (5 bases). Sequencing used blood. The receptor was isolated from a man aged 25-45 years in good health. CDR3 residues: CASSPHGGGTYEQYF. In DNA, the CDR3 is TGTGCCAGCAGCCCCCACGGAGGCGGAACCTACGAGCAGTACTTC.